What follows are 9 T cell receptor beta chains derived from one specimen sequenced in a study of blood T cell repertoires in COVID-19. Only in-frame clones appear in the TCRdb table, and some are missing; sequencing was by immunoSEQ multiplex PCR. The sample includes approximately 260,000 clones, roughly 91% of them seen just once. The sample comprised PBMCs or T cells enriched from blood (not recorded which). The receptors come from a woman aged 60-75 years who had recovered from COVID-19.

The chain has TRBV6-4 and TRBJ2-2; D perhaps matches TRBD2 (6 bases). Germline-derived CDR1 and CDR2 are MRHNA and SNTAGT. The CDR3 spans 14 residues. Trimming removed 6 bases from V and 7 bases from J, with 15 bases in between. CDR3 sequence reads: CASRRDSQGGELFF. CDR3 nucleotide sequence: TGTGCCAGCAGGCGGGACTCTCAGGGCGGGGAGCTGTTTTTT.

Remarks on this clone: Other nucleotide sequences in the sample specify the same CDR3. V gene TRBV5-1 combines with J gene TRBJ1-1, with 8 nucleotides matching TRBD1. Losses at the gene ends were 1 base for V and 2 bases for J; bases not matched to a gene: 1. The CDR3 spans 14 residues. The germline V gene has CDR1 SGHRS and CDR2 YFSETQ. Here the CDR3 DNA reads TGCGCCAGCAGCTTGACAGGGGGAAACACTGAAGCTTTCTTT. Translation gives CASSLTGGNTEAFF.

The V gene is TRBV11-2, the J gene TRBJ1-1, with TRBD1 as a possible D gene (5 bases). The CDR3 is made up of 14 amino acids. Germline-derived CDR1 and CDR2 are SGHAT and FQNNGV. V was pared by 5 bases and J by 10 bases, with 20 bases between. CDR3 DNA: TGTGCCAGCAGCCCAGGGCGCCGCCGGGGGGTAGCTTTCTTT. It is translated as CASSPGRRRGVAFF.

The rearrangement joins TRBV7-9 to TRBJ1-5, with a possible D match to TRBD1 (6 bases). V was cut by 4 bases and J by 0 bases, with 10 bases left in between. This CDR3 spans 15 amino acids. CDR1 is SEHNR, CDR2 FQNEAQ, per germline (reference sequence). In DNA form, the CDR3 reads TGTGCCAGCAGCTCAGGACAGATTAGCAATCAGCCCCAGCATTTT. Amino acids: CASSSGQISNQPQHF.

The J gene is TRBJ1-5, the V gene TRBV10-2, with a weak D call TRBD1 (5 bases). In germline, CDR1 is WSHSY, CDR2 SAAADI. The CDR3 runs 13 residues. The V end lost 10 bases, the J end lost 6 bases, and 16 bases lay between the germline ends. DNA of the CDR3: TGCGCCACCAAGGCCGGGGGAGGTCAGCCCCAGCATTTT. Protein product: CATKAGGGQPQHF.

The V and J genes are TRBV5-1 and TRBJ1-2, with a possible D match to TRBD1 (5 bases). The CDR3 has 15 amino acids. Trimming took 3 bases from V and 4 from J, leaving 16 bases between them. CDR1 is SGHRS, CDR2 YFSETQ, per germline. The CDR3 protein is CASSYGGAKSYGYTF. The CDR3, as DNA: TGCGCCAGCAGCTATGGAGGGGCGAAGAGCTATGGCTACACCTTC. The full variable domain, rest sourced from reference TRBV5-1 and TRBJ1-2, is KAGVTQTPRYLIKTRGQQVTLSCSPISGHRSVSWYQQTPGQGLQFLFEYFSETQRNKGNFPGRFSGRQFSNSRSEMNVSTLELGDSALYLCASSYGGAKSYGYTFGSGTRLTVV.

This clone has more than one count but fewer than ten. V and J are TRBV24-1 and TRBJ2-7; D may be TRBD1 (5 bases). This CDR3 has 13 amino acids. CDR1 and CDR2 from the germline V gene are KGHDR and SFDVKD. V lost 3 bases and J lost 5, with 10 bases in between. The DNA of the CDR3 is TGTGCCACCAGTGATCAGGGTTCAGACGAGCAGTACTTC. Its protein is CATSDQGSDEQYF.

The chain has TRBV19 and TRBJ2-2; 7 bases are shared with TRBD1. The CDR3 has 12 residues. Germline CDR1 LNHDA, CDR2 SQIVND (reference sequence). V was clipped by 9 bases and J by 8 bases; unmatched bases: 6. This CDR3 reads CASQLQGGELFF. CDR3 nucleotide sequence: TGTGCCAGCCAATTACAGGGGGGGGAGCTGTTTTTT.

The V gene is TRBV25-1, the J gene TRBJ2-2, with D tentatively TRBD2 (5 bases). CDR1 is MGHDK and CDR2 is SYGVNS in the germline V gene. The germline V and J ends were trimmed by 6 bases and 5 bases, with 16 bases remaining between them. The CDR3 contains 15 residues. The CDR3 DNA is TGTGCCAGCAGGAAGGAACCCAGCGGAACCGGGGAGCTGTTTTTT. Translated, it gives CASRKEPSGTGELFF.